This TCR beta chain was recorded in a study of blood T cell repertoires in COVID-19 (dated by TCRdb to 2018 to 2021). Background on the whole study: Samples from collaborators originated in the United States, Italy and Spain and spanned both the acute and convalescent phases of COVID-19. The material from the prospective study consisted of cDNA or gDNA derived from T cells, B-cell-depleted T cells, or PBMCs. The dataset comprised deeply sampled blood TCRbeta repertoires from subjects exposed to, actively infected with, or recovered from COVID-19. The repertoires were released in a freely available public database meant as a resource for research on the immune response to SARS-CoV-2. The samples were drawn from the first 160 participants of the ongoing ImmuneRACE study and from 950 to 1,500 subjects provided by 6 global collaborators. Sample metadata almost always included a de-identified subject ID, COVID-19 status, age in years and sex. HLA class I and class II types, where available, came from metadata supplied by the sample provider rather than from assay-based typing. Points the paper makes about the study in general: Clinical and demographic metadata were provided uncurated, with the amount varying by source and participant.

Whole blood was collected in K2EDTA tubes by collaborating institutions according to the institutions' own protocols. For TCRbeta analysis, collaborators shipped samples as frozen whole blood, isolated PBMCs, or DNA extracted from either of those sample types. Comment on this clone: The clone's antigen remains unknown. Base qualities are missing; no much larger clone stands one base away.

CDR1 and CDR2, per the germline V gene, are KGHSH and LQKENI. The CDR3, cysteine through phenylalanine, is 12 amino acids long. The DNA shown is the 36-base CDR3, in frame from base 1. Trimming at the junction amounts to 3 bases on V and 9 bases on J, and the germline ends lie 11 bases apart. TCRbeta CDR3 regions were amplified from genomic DNA using the immunoSEQ Assay, a bias-controlled multiplex PCR. The published analysis was carried out like this. Nucleated cell counts per sample were estimated from amplification of reference gene primers within the assay. To quantify the absolute abundance of each unique TCRbeta CDR3 rearrangement, sequence reads were collapsed and filtered. For each sample, productive Simpson clonality was calculated as the square root of Simpson's diversity index across productive rearrangements. Not all clones reach the TCRdb copy of this immuneACCESS table, which keeps in-frame sequences only. Checked studies attribute under half of the gap to unresolved V genes and leave the rest unexplained. V, J and clone size were drawn from that table, and D and trimming were deduced from the DNA. This sample lists 160,000 or so clones; around four fifths were detected once. The ten largest make up less than 20% of the sample.

The chain links TRBV18 with TRBJ1-2, with a weak D call of TRBD1 (5 bases match). The origin of this receptor is a woman of 80 years or more with acute or convalescent COVID-19. Sequencing was carried out using peripheral blood. The DNA sequence is given as TGTGCCAGCTCACCCTGGGGCTCTAGCTACACCTTC. It translates to CASSPWGSSYTF.